This TCR beta chain stems from a study of chemoradiotherapy in HPV16-positive cancers. About the research overall: A couple of HPV16-positive patients' cells yielded candidate HPV-specific clones and common motifs.

The study's findings and limits: Only two HPV16-positive patients supplied the functional HPV-specificity definition. Candidate HPV-specific clones and E7-related TCR motifs grew in tumor during treatment.

About this clone itself: The target antigen is unknown.

V gave up 6 bases and J gave up 3 bases; unmatched junction bases: 8. CDR3 length: 15 amino acids. Per germline, CDR1 LNHDA and CDR2 SQIVND (reference sequence). Data came from immunoSEQ multiplex PCR; TCRdb stores just in-frame clones and leaves some out. This table has about 22,000 clones, 80% to 95% appearing once. Repertoires were sampled repeatedly during chemoradiotherapy. The chain joins TRBV19 to TRBJ1-2, with 9 bases identical to TRBD1. The source is a human donor with HPV-associated anogenital cancer. This specimen was blood, taken from a patient who underwent chemoradiotherapy. The CDR3 protein is CASRRGQGGYYGYTF. The CDR3 nucleotides read TGTGCCAGTAGGAGGGGACAGGGAGGCTACTATGGCTACACCTTC.